The T cell receptor beta chain described here comes from a study of blood T cell repertoires in COVID-19. At the level of the study: Sites in the United States, Italy and Spain provided acute and convalescent COVID-19 samples.

V trimming: 4 bases; J trimming: 2 bases; junction bases outside the gene matches: 3. CDR1 and CDR2 from the germline V gene are SGHDT and YYEEEE. The CDR3 is 14 amino acids. Clones were read by immunoSEQ multiplex PCR, and TCRdb kept only the in-frame ones, dropping some. The sample contains 90,000 to 150,000 clones, 70% to 80% of which appear only once. This clone was counted once. J is TRBJ2-5 and V is TRBV5-6, with 9 bases that match TRBD2. The receptor was isolated from a man in his sixties or seventies with acute or convalescent COVID-19. Sequencing was carried out using peripheral blood. The chain's CDR3 is CASSKGLAQETQYF. CDR3 in DNA: TGTGCCAGCAGCAAGGGACTAGCTCAAGAGACCCAGTACTTC.